The clone carrying this T cell receptor beta chain was counted a single time. Its antigen remains unknown. This entry is derived from a study of T-cell memory formation after mild COVID-19. Study-level results: Later expanders leaned CD4+, whereas day 15 to 85 contracting clones were balanced CD4/CD8.

TCRdb processed the 5' RACE reads anew with MiXCR; each CDR3 protein has one entry. The sample includes 550,000 to 600,000 distinct CDR3 sequences, roughly 20% of them seen just once. The CDR3 has 14 amino acids. The V gene's germline CDR1 is KGHDR and CDR2 SFDVKD. V was shortened by 3 bases and J by 0 bases, with 5 bases between the two germline ends. The clonotype was recovered from an adult woman who had mild COVID-19 (a few samples of this study predate the infection). Cell type and time point are not known. The chain couples TRBV24-1 to TRBJ2-1; no clear D. Sequenced material: PBMCs or a T cell subset sorted from them (not recorded which). CDR3 in amino acids: CATSDINSYNEQFF. DNA for the CDR3: TGTGCCACCAGTGATATCAACTCCTACAATGAGCAGTTCTTC.